The TCR beta chain described here comes from a study of T cells in Graves' hyperthyroidism and ophthalmopathy. The germline gives CDR1 DFQATT, CDR2 SNEGSKA (reference sequence). V shed 3 bases, J shed 0 bases, and the junction held 7 bases outside the gene matches. The CDR3 is made up of 16 amino acids. The study left out patients who had uncontrolled infection, other autoimmune disease, pregnancy or lactation. The diagnostic basis comprised clinical symptoms, serum thyroxine and TRAb, thyroid ultrasound and orbital computed tomography. The blood sample dates from first hyperthyroidism diagnosis, preceding any ophthalmopathy symptoms. RNA transcripts provided the source from which TCR beta CDR3 regions were amplified. An initial round of RT-PCR targeting the TCR CDR3 relied on the HTBI primer set. TCRdb passed the multiplex PCR reads through MiXCR, listing each CDR3 protein once. The data show under 750,000 distinct CDR3 sequences, with roughly 20% seen just once and over 15% held by the top ten.

This rearrangement joins TRBV20-1 to TRBJ1-3; TRBD1 matches 8 bases. The specimen sequenced was blood. The origin of this receptor is a woman aged 50 to 60 with Graves' hyperthyroidism that later progressed to Graves' ophthalmopathy. CDR3 DNA sequence: TGCAGTGCTAGGGCGACAGGGGTCAGCTCTGGAAACACCATATATTTT. Its translation is CSARATGVSSGNTIYF.